These 20 T cell receptor beta chains originate from one sample sequenced in a study of blood T cell repertoires in COVID-19. Repertoires were generated with immunoSEQ multiplex PCR, while TCRdb's copy carries only in-frame clones and drops some. The sample holds about 150,000 clones, about nine tenths seen once. The sample consisted of peripheral blood. All receptors come from a man older than 75 with acute or convalescent COVID-19.

This clone was found once. Here the CDR3 reads CASSKGLAGGRFGVETQYF. CDR3 DNA sequence: TGCGCCAGCAGCAAGGGACTAGCGGGAGGTCGGTTCGGCGTAGAGACCCAGTACTTC. The chain couples TRBV5-1 to TRBJ2-5; 15 positions match TRBD2. The V gene's germline CDR1 is SGHRS and CDR2 YFSETQ. This CDR3 has 19 amino acids. The junction had 14 bases not matched to a gene; V was cut back by 4 bases and J by 4 bases.

The J gene is TRBJ2-2, the V gene TRBV7-9, with 7 positions matching TRBD1. V was clipped by 2 bases and J by 4 bases; unmatched bases: 4. The V gene's germline CDR1 is SEHNR and CDR2 FQNEAQ (reference sequence). The CDR3 has 15 amino acids. This CDR3 reads CASSLRTGLTGELFF. The CDR3 DNA is TGTGCCAGCAGCTTACGGACAGGTCTCACCGGGGAGCTGTTTTTT.

Comment on this clone: Other nucleotide sequences from this sample produce the same CDR3. This chain links TRBV12-3 or TRBV12-4 with TRBJ2-7; D possibly corresponds to TRBD2 (6 bases). V shed 0 bases and J shed 3 bases, with 6 bases lying between them. The length of the CDR3 is 13 residues. In DNA, the CDR3 is TGTGCCAGCAGTTTAGCGGGAGGCTACGAGCAGTACTTC. Translation: CASSLAGGYEQYF.

CDR3 nucleotide sequence: TGTGCCTGGAGGACCGGGACAGGGGTTTCGGACGAGCAGTACTTC. Translated, it gives CAWRTGTGVSDEQYF. V usage is TRBV30 and J usage is TRBJ2-7, with 10 positions matching TRBD1. CDR1 is GTSNPN, CDR2 SVGIG, per germline (reference sequence). V shed 3 bases, J shed 5 bases, and the junction held 10 bases outside the gene matches. This CDR3 is built from 15 residues.

This rearrangement joins TRBV18 to TRBJ2-1; 8 positions agree with TRBD2. With V trimmed by 2 bases and J by 4 bases, 10 bases remained unmatched. The CDR3 is made up of 17 amino acids. The V gene's germline CDR1 is KGHSH and CDR2 LQKENI. The CDR3 protein is CASSPFFRSGRYNEQFF. The CDR3 DNA sequence: TGTGCCAGCTCACCATTTTTCAGGAGCGGGAGATACAATGAGCAGTTCTTC. The whole variable domain, remainder taken from reference TRBV18 and TRBJ2-1, is NAGVMQNPRHLVRRRGQEARLRCSPMKGHSHVYWYRQLPEEGLKFMVYLQKENIIDESGMPKERFSAEFPKEGPSILRIQQVVRGDSAAYFCASSPFFRSGRYNEQFFGPGTRLTVL.

The chain employs TRBV27 and TRBJ2-6, with D possibly being TRBD1 (6 bases). Trimming cost V 5 bases and J 0 bases, with 11 bases left between them. The germline CDR1 and CDR2 sequences are MNHEY and SMNVEV (reference sequence). CDR3 length: 16 amino acids. The CDR3 reads CASSTYRDSGANVLTF. The CDR3 DNA is TGTGCCAGCAGTACCTACAGGGACTCTGGGGCCAACGTCCTGACTTTC.

Here the CDR3 DNA reads TGTGCCAGCAGCCAAGCTCGCGGGGGGGTCCACAATGAGCAGTTCTTC. Its translation: CASSQARGGVHNEQFF. The chain links TRBV3-1 (or the pseudogene TRBV3-2) to TRBJ2-1, with 9 bases fitting TRBD2. The CDR3 has 16 residues. With 1 base clipped from V and 5 bases from J, the junction kept 6 bases outside the gene matches. CDR1 and CDR2 (germline): LGHDT, YNNKEL (reference sequence).

The V and J genes are TRBV5-3 and TRBJ2-7; D unclear. TRBV5-3 is marked as an open reading frame, function uncertain. The germline V and J ends were trimmed by 0 bases and 6 bases, with 10 bases remaining between them. CDR3 length: 13 amino acids. CDR3 in amino acids: CARSLAESGEQYF. CDR3 in DNA: TGTGCCAGAAGCTTGGCCGAGTCGGGCGAGCAGTACTTC.

This clone was counted once. V gene TRBV19 combines with J gene TRBJ2-2; 7 nucleotides align to TRBD1. The V gene's germline CDR1 is LNHDA and CDR2 SQIVND (reference sequence). This CDR3 has 15 residues. J lost 5 bases, V lost 3 bases, and 6 bases had no gene match. CDR3 sequence (DNA): TGTGCCAGTAGTATCCAAACAGGGGTAACCGGGGAGCTGTTTTTT. This sequence encodes CASSIQTGVTGELFF.

This clone was recorded only once. The chain uses TRBV15 and TRBJ2-3, with D maybe TRBD2 (6 bases). V lost 0 bases to trimming and J lost 0 bases, with 10 bases between them. The CDR3 length is 16 residues. Germline V gene data show CDR1 as LNHNV and CDR2 as YYDKDF (reference sequence). The CDR3 DNA reads as TGTGCCACCAGCAGAGAAGGAGGGATCAGCACAGATACGCAGTATTTT. As protein: CATSREGGISTDTQYF.

V usage is TRBV7-9 and J usage is TRBJ2-3; 13 positions match TRBD2. With 4 bases clipped from V and 2 bases from J, the junction kept 3 bases outside the gene matches. The CDR3 contains 16 residues. CDR1 is SEHNR and CDR2 is FQNEAQ in the germline V gene (reference sequence). CDR3 sequence reads: CASSSTSGGNTDTQYF. The CDR3, as DNA: TGTGCCAGCAGCTCGACTAGCGGGGGGAACACAGATACGCAGTATTTT.

The chain is built from TRBV24-1 and TRBJ2-5; D gene unclear. The CDR3 length is 14 residues. With 4 bases removed from V and 5 bases from J, the gap between germline ends came to 13 bases. From germline, CDR1 is KGHDR and CDR2 SFDVKD. This CDR3 reads CATSDLRNPETQYF. The DNA of the CDR3 is TGTGCCACCAGTGACCTCCGTAATCCGGAGACCCAGTACTTC.

The gene calls are TRBV19 and TRBJ1-6; D may be TRBD1 (5 bases). The germline V and J ends were trimmed by 7 bases and 13 bases, with 17 bases remaining between them. Looked up from germline, CDR1 is LNHDA and CDR2 is SQIVND (reference sequence). The CDR3 totals 13 residues. DNA of the CDR3: TGTGCCAGTACTTCATACCCAGGGCATCCCCTCCACTTT. It encodes CASTSYPGHPLHF.

This clone has only a few counts. The J gene is TRBJ2-7, the V gene TRBV5-1; 8 bases map to TRBD1. Germline V gene data show CDR1 as SGHRS and CDR2 as YFSETQ. The CDR3 has 14 amino acids. Germline trimming cut 9 bases from V and 5 bases from J; bases unmatched to any gene: 13. The DNA of the CDR3 is TGCGCCACCCGACGGACAGGGAGAACCCACGAGCAGTACTTC. This encodes CATRRTGRTHEQYF.

The count of this clone is one. The J gene is TRBJ2-5, the V gene TRBV7-9; 9 bases are shared with TRBD2. Germline V CDR1 and CDR2: SEHNR, FQNEAQ (reference sequence). This CDR3 region has 16 residues. J was trimmed by 4 bases and V by 5 bases; bases with no gene match: 11. CDR3 loop: CASSPNGGRALETQYF. The CDR3 DNA follows: TGTGCCAGCAGCCCCAATGGCGGGAGGGCCTTAGAGACCCAGTACTTC.

The gene calls are TRBV3-1 (or the pseudogene TRBV3-2) and TRBJ2-3; 9 bases line up with TRBD1. Germline lookup yields CDR1 LGHDT and CDR2 YNNKEL (reference sequence). V shed 2 bases, J shed 12 bases, and the junction held 9 bases outside the gene matches. The CDR3 is 14 amino acids. Here the CDR3 reads CASSQPGQGVVQYF. The CDR3 DNA reads as TGTGCCAGCAGCCAACCGGGACAGGGTGTGGTCCAGTATTTT.

This chain joins TRBV5-4 and TRBJ2-1; 7 nucleotides match TRBD1. Germline V lookup: CDR1 SGHNT, CDR2 YYREEE (reference sequence). CDR3 length equals 13 residues. V shed 7 bases and J 7 bases; nucleotides not matched to a gene: 8. CDR3 coding DNA: TGTGCCAGCGGACCAGGGACAGTGAATGAGCAGTTCTTC. Translating gives CASGPGTVNEQFF.

The rearrangement uses TRBV7-9 and TRBJ2-3, with no clear D. The V gene's germline CDR1 is SEHNR and CDR2 FQNEAQ (reference sequence). Trimming pared 5 bases from V and 3 bases from J, leaving 9 bases between. The CDR3 has 13 residues. The CDR3 bases are TGTGCCAGCAGCGTCTCCGGGACAGATACGCAGTATTTT. Translation gives CASSVSGTDTQYF.

J is TRBJ1-1 and V is TRBV12-3 or TRBV12-4; 7 positions match TRBD1. The ends lost 6 bases at V and 6 bases at J; junction bases unmatched: 7. CDR3 length: 13 residues. The CDR3 is CASSGTARAEAFF. The CDR3 DNA is TGTGCCAGCAGCGGGACAGCTAGGGCTGAAGCTTTCTTT.

In this sample, this clone turned up once. This chain connects TRBV10-3 to TRBJ1-4, with 9 bases lining up with TRBD1. Germline lookup yields CDR1 ENHRY and CDR2 SYGVKD. This CDR3 spans 13 amino acids. After removal of 10 bases from V and 4 bases from J, the junction contained 4 bases not matched to a gene. CDR3 sequence: CATLDRGNEKLFF. CDR3 nucleotide sequence: TGTGCCACTTTGGACAGGGGTAATGAAAAACTGTTTTTT.